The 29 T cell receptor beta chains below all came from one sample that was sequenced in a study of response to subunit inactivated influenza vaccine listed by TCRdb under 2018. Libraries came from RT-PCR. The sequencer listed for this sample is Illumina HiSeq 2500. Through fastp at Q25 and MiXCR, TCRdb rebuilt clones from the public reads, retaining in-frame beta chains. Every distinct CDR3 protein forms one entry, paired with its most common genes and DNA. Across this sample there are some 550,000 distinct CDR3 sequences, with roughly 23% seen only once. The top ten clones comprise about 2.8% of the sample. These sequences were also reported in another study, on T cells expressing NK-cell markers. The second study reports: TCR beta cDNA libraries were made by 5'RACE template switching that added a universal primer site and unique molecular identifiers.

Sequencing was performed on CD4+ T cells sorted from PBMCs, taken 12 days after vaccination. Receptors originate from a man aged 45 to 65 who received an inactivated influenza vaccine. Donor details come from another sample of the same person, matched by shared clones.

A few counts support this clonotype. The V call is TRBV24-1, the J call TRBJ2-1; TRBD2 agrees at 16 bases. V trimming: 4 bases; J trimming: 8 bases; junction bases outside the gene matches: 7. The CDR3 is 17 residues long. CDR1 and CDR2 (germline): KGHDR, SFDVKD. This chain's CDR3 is CATSDGTSGRALDEQFF. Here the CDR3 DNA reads TGTGCCACCAGTGACGGGACTAGCGGGAGGGCCCTTGATGAGCAGTTCTTC.

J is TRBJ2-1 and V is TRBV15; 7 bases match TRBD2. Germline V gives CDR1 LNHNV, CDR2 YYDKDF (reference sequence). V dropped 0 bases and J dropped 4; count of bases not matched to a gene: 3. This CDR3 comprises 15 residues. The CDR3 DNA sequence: TGTGCCACCAGCAGAGATCGGGGACTATACAATGAGCAGTTCTTC. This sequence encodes CATSRDRGLYNEQFF.

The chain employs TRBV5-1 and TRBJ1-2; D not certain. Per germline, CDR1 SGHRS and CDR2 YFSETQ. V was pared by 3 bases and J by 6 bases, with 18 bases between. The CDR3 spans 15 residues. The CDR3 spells CASSSLTGSLNGYTF. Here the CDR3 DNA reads TGCGCCAGCAGCTCCCTAACGGGGTCGTTGAATGGCTACACCTTC.

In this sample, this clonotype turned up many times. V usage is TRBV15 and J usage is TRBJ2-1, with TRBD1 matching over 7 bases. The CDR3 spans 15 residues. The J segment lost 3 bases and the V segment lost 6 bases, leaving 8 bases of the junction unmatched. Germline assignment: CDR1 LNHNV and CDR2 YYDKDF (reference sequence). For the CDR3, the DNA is TGTGCCACCAGGACTGACAGGGTACTCTACAATGAGCAGTTCTTC. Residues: CATRTDRVLYNEQFF.

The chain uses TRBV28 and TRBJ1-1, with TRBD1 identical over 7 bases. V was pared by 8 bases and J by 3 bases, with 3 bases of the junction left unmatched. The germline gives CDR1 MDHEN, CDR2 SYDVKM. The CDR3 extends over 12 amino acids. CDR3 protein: CASLTGDTEAFF. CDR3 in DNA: TGTGCCAGCCTCACAGGGGACACTGAAGCTTTCTTT.

This CDR3 reads CATSRMGRQGVKNIQYF. The CDR3 bases are TGTGCCACCAGCAGAATGGGCAGACAGGGGGTCAAAAACATTCAGTACTTC. The J gene is TRBJ2-4, the V gene TRBV15; TRBD1 agrees at 9 bases. Germline CDR1 and CDR2: LNHNV and YYDKDF (reference sequence). J was trimmed by 3 bases and V by 2 bases; bases with no gene match: 8. This CDR3 comprises 17 residues. Variable domain in full (rest from reference TRBV15 and TRBJ2-4): DAMVIQNPRYQVTQFGKPVTLSCSQTLNHNVMYWYQQKSSQAPKLLFHYYDKDFNNEADTPDNFQSRRPNTSFCFLDIRSPGLGDTAMYLCATSRMGRQGVKNIQYFGAGTRLSVL.

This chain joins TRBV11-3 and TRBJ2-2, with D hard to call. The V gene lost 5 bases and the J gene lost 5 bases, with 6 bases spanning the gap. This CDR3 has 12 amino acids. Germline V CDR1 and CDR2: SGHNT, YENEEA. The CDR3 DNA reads TGTGCCAGCAGCCCGGAGACCGGGGAGCTGTTTTTT. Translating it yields CASSPETGELFF.

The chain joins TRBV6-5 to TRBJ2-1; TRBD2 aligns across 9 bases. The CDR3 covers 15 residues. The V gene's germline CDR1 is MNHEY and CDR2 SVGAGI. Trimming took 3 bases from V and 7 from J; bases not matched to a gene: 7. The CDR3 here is CASSYSGGLANEQFF. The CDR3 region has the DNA TGTGCCAGCAGTTATAGTGGGGGACTAGCAAATGAGCAGTTCTTC.

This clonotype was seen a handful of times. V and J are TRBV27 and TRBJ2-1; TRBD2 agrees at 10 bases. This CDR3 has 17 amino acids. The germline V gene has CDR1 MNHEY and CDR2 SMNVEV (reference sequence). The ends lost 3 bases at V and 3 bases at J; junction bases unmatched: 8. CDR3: CASSFGASGGYYNEQFF. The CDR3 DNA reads TGTGCCAGCAGTTTTGGGGCTAGCGGGGGTTACTACAATGAGCAGTTCTTC.

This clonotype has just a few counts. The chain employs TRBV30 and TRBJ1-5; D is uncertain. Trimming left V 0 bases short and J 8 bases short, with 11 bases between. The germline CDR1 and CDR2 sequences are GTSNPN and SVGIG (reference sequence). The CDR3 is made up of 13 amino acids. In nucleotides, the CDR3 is TGTGCCTGGAGTGTGCATGCCGTCGAGCCCCAGCATTTT. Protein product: CAWSVHAVEPQHF. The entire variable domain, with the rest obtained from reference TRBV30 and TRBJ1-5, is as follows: SQTIHQWPATLVQPVGSPLSLECTVEGTSNPNLYWYRQAAGRGLQLLFYSVGIGQISSEVPQNLSASRPQDRQFILSSKKLLLSDSGFYLCAWSVHAVEPQHFGDGTRLSIL.

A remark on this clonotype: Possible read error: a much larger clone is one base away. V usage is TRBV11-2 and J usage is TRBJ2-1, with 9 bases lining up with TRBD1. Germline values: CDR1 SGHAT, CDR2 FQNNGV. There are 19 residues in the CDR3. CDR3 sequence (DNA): TGTGCCAGCAGCTTACCCGGGACAGGGAGGCCTCCCTCCTACAATGGGCAGTTCTTC. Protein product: CASSLPGTGRPPSYNGQFF.

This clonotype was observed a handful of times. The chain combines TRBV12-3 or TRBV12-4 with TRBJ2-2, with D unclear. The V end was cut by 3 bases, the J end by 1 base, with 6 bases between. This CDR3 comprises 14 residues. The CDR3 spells CASSFWGNTGELFF. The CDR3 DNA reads TGTGCCAGCAGTTTTTGGGGGAACACCGGGGAGCTGTTTTTT.

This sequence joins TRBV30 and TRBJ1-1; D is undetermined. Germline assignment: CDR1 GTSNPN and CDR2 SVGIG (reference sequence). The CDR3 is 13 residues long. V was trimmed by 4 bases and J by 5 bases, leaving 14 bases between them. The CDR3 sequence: CAWIGSPGTEAFF. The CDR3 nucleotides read TGTGCCTGGATTGGGTCCCCTGGAACTGAAGCTTTCTTT. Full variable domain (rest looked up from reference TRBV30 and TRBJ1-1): SQTIHQWPATLVQPVGSPLSLECTVEGTSNPNLYWYRQAAGRGLQLLFYSVGIGQISSEVPQNLSASRPQDRQFILSSKKLLLSDSGFYLCAWIGSPGTEAFFGQGTRLTVV.

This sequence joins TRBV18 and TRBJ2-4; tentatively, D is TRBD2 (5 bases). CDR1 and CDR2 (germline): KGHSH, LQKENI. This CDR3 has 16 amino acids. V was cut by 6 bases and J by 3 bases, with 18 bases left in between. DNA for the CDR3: TGTGCCAGCTCGCCTTCGGGAACTTCAGTCAAAAACATTCAGTACTTC. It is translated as CASSPSGTSVKNIQYF.

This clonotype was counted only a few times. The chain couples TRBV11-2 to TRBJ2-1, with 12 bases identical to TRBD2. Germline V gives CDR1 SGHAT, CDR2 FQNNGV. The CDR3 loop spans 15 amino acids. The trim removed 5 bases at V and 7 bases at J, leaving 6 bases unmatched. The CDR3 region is CASSTSSGGGNEQFF. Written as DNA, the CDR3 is TGTGCCAGCAGCACTTCTAGCGGGGGGGGAAATGAGCAGTTCTTC.

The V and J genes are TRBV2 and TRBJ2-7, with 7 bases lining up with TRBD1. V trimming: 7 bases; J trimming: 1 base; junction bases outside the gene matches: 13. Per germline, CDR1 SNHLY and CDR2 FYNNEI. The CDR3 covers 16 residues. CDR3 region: CASTKPGQIPSYEQYF. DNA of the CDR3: TGTGCCAGCACCAAGCCGGGACAGATCCCTTCCTACGAGCAGTACTTC.

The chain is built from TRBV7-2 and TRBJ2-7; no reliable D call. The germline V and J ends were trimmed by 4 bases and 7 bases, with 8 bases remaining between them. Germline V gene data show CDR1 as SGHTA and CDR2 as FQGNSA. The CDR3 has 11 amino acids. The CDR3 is CASSSRVEQYF. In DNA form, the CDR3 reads TGTGCCAGCAGCTCTAGGGTTGAGCAGTACTTC.

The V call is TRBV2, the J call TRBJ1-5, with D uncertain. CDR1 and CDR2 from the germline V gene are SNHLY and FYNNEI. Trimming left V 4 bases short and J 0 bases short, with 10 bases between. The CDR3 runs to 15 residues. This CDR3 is CASSALVVSNQPQHF. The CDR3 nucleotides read TGTGCCAGCAGTGCCCTTGTAGTTAGCAATCAGCCCCAGCATTTT. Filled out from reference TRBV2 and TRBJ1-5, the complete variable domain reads EPEVTQTPSHQVTQMGQEVILRCVPISNHLYFYWYRQILGQKVEFLVSFYNNEISEKSEIFDDQFSVERPDGSNFTLKIRSTKLEDSAMYFCASSALVVSNQPQHFGDGTRLSIL.

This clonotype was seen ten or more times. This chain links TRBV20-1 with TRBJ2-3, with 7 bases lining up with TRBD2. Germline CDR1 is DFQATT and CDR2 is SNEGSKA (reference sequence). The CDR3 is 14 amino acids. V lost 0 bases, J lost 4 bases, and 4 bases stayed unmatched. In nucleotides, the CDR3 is TGCAGTGCTAGAGATCTAGCGGTAGCAGATACGCAGTATTTT. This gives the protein CSARDLAVADTQYF.

In DNA, the CDR3 is TGTGCCAGCAGTTTAAGTGGACTGGGAAGGGATGGCTACACCTTC. This encodes CASSLSGLGRDGYTF. The gene calls are TRBV28 and TRBJ1-2; D remains ambiguous. This CDR3 has 15 residues. Looked up from germline, CDR1 is MDHEN and CDR2 is SYDVKM. V was clipped by 2 bases and J by 6 bases, with 16 bases between them.

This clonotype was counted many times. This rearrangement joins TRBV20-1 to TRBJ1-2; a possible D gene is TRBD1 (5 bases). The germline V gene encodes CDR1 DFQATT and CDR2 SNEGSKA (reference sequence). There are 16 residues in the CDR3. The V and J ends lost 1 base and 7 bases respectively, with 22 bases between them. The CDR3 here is CSARVLTPHGGAGYTF. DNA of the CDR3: TGCAGTGCTAGAGTCCTCACCCCCCACGGGGGAGCTGGCTACACCTTC.

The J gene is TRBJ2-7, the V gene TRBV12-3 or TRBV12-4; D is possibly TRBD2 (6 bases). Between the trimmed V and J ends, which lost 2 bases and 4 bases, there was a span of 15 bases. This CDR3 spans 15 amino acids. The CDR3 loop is CASSLSMVGGYEQYF. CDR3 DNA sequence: TGTGCCAGCAGTTTATCAATGGTGGGGGGTTACGAGCAGTACTTC.

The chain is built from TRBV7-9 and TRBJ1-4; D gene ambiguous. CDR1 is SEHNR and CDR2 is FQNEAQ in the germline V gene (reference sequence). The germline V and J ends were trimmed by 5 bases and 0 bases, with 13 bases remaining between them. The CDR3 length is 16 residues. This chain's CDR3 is CASSQLLSATNEKLFF. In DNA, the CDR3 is TGTGCCAGCAGCCAACTATTGAGTGCAACTAATGAAAAACTGTTTTTT.

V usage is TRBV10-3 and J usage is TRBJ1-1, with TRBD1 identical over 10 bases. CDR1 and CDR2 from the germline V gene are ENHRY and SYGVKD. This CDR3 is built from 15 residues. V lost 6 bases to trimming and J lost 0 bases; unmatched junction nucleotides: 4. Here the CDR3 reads CAIRVGTGVNTEAFF. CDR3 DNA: TGTGCCATCAGGGTCGGGACAGGGGTGAACACTGAAGCTTTCTTT.

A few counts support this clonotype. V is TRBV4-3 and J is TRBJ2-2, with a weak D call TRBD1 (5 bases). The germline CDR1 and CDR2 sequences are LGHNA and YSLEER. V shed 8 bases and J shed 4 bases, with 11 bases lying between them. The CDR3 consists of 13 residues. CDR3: CASSGRPTGELFF. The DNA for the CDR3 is TGCGCCAGCTCAGGGCGGCCCACCGGGGAGCTGTTTTTT.

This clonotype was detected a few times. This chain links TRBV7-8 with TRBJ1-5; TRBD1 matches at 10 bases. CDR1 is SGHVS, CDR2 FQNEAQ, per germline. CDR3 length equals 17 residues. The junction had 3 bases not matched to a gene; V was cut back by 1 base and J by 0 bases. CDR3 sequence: CASSLEGQGYSNQPQHF. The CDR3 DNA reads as TGTGCCAGCAGCTTAGAGGGACAGGGGTATAGCAATCAGCCCCAGCATTTT.

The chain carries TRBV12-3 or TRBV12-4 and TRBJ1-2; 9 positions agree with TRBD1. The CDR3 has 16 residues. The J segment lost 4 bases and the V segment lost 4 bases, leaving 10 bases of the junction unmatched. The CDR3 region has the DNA TGTGCCAGCAGTTCCATATCGGGACAGGGATCCTATGGCTACACCTTC. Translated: CASSSISGQGSYGYTF.

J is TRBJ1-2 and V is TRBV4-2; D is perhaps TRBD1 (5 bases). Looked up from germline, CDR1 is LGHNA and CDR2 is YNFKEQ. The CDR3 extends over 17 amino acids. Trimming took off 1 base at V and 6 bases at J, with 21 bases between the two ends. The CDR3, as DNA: TGTGCCAGCAGCCAAGTGCCGGGGCCGGGTGGAGACCATGGCTACACCTTC. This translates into CASSQVPGPGGDHGYTF.

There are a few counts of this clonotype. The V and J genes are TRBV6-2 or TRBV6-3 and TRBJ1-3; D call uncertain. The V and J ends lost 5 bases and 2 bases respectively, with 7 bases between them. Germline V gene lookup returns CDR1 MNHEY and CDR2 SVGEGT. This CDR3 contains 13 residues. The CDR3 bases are TGTGCCAGCAGTAGTACAGCTGGAAACACCATATATTTT. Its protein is CASSSTAGNTIYF.